The 18 T cell receptor beta chains below were found in one sample sequenced in a study of Graves' ophthalmopathy and Graves' hyperthyroidism. RNA transcripts served as template for amplifying TCR beta CDR3 sequences. RT-PCR was first run with HTBI primers, then multiplex PCR in a second round. TCRdb re-called the multiplex PCR reads through MiXCR, storing one row per CDR3 protein. Of approximately 640,000 distinct CDR3 sequences in the sample, just over 40% were seen once. The sequenced sample consisted of peripheral blood. The receptors stem from an adult man with Graves' ophthalmopathy.

This clonotype occurred many times. This chain connects TRBV7-2 to TRBJ2-5; D might be TRBD1 (6 bases). Germline values: CDR1 SGHTA, CDR2 FQGNSA. The CDR3 totals 14 residues. With 6 bases removed from V and 4 bases from J, the gap between germline ends came to 15 bases. CDR3 residues: CASSSGHLGETQYF. The CDR3 DNA sequence: TGTGCCAGCAGTTCGGGACACCTAGGAGAGACCCAGTACTTC.

This clonotype has more than one count but fewer than ten. The V call is TRBV12-3 or TRBV12-4, the J call TRBJ1-5; D not resolved. Trimming cost V 5 bases and J 2 bases, with 22 bases left between them. This CDR3 region has 18 residues. CDR3 DNA: TGTGCCAGCAGTGAACTCGCCGCGTGGAGCTTGGGCAATCAGCCCCAGCATTTT. Translating gives CASSELAAWSLGNQPQHF.

This clonotype was seen more than once but under ten times. The chain couples TRBV2 to TRBJ2-7; 15 nucleotides agree with TRBD2. This CDR3 is built from 19 residues. With 5 bases clipped from V and 1 base from J, the junction kept 12 bases outside the gene matches. Per germline, CDR1 SNHLY and CDR2 FYNNEI. CDR3 in amino acids: CASSLPGTSGGPASYEQYF. CDR3 nucleotides: TGTGCCAGCAGTCTACCCGGGACTAGCGGGGGGCCGGCGTCCTACGAGCAGTACTTC. Supplemented by reference TRBV2 and TRBJ2-7, the full variable domain reads EPEVTQTPSHQVTQMGQEVILRCVPISNHLYFYWYRQILGQKVEFLVSFYNNEISEKSEIFDDQFSVERPDGSNFTLKIRSTKLEDSAMYFCASSLPGTSGGPASYEQYFGPGTRLTVT.

The CDR3 coding sequence is TGCAGCGTTTCACAGCCTAGCACAGATACGCAGTATTTT. It encodes CSVSQPSTDTQYF. The rearrangement uses TRBV29-1 and TRBJ2-3; D not certain. CDR1 SQVTM and CDR2 ANQGSEA come from the germline V gene. V lost 5 bases and J lost 0, with 9 bases in between. The CDR3 has 13 amino acids.

This clonotype is a singleton in its sample. In this CDR3 the conserved last residue, phenylalanine or tryptophan, is missing, so a read error is likely. It is unclear where the CDR3 begins or ends on the DNA, so no DNA is shown, and the CDR3 is as TCRdb lists it. The chain carries TRBV7-6 and TRBJ1-6; no check of the table's D call, TRBD1, against the DNA was made. CDR1 and CDR2 from the germline V gene are SGHVS and FNYEAQ. The CDR3 is made up of 12 amino acids, end residues included. This CDR3 is CASSPRGPSTLS.

This clonotype was observed at least ten times. This chain links TRBV2 with TRBJ1-4; 11 bases line up with TRBD1. V shed 5 bases and J 2 bases; nucleotides not matched to a gene: 7. From germline, CDR1 is SNHLY and CDR2 FYNNEI. This CDR3 comprises 17 residues. The CDR3 DNA follows: TGTGCCAGCAGTTCAAGGACAGGGGGCTACACTAATGAAAAACTGTTTTTT. Translated, it gives CASSSRTGGYTNEKLFF. Variable domain in full (rest from reference TRBV2 and TRBJ1-4): EPEVTQTPSHQVTQMGQEVILRCVPISNHLYFYWYRQILGQKVEFLVSFYNNEISEKSEIFDDQFSVERPDGSNFTLKIRSTKLEDSAMYFCASSSRTGGYTNEKLFFGSGTQLSVL.

As to this clonotype: This could be a read error, since a much larger clone is one nucleotide away. CDR3 in DNA: TGTGCCATCAGTGTATACCGGGGGAGCAATCAGCCCCAGCATTTT. As protein: CAISVYRGSNQPQHF. This chain uses TRBV10-3 with TRBJ1-5; weak D call: TRBD1 (5 bases). V dropped 4 bases and J dropped 1 base, with 11 bases sitting between them. The germline gives CDR1 ENHRY, CDR2 SYGVKD. The CDR3 consists of 15 residues.

As concerns this clonotype: Because the CDR3 is missing its conserved closing phenylalanine or tryptophan, this is likely a read error. The chain couples TRBV7-3 to TRBJ1-1; possibly TRBD1 for D (5 bases). V lost 3 bases to trimming and J lost 2 bases, with 7 bases between them. Germline loops: CDR1 SGHTA, CDR2 FQGTGA. This CDR3 has 13 amino acids. CDR3 sequence reads: CASSFGTNTEAFS. Written as DNA, the CDR3 is TGTGCCAGCAGCTTTGGGACCAACACTGAAGCTTTCTCT.

The sample holds a few counts of this clonotype. The chain recombines TRBV7-9 with TRBJ2-2; no definite D call. V was trimmed by 7 bases and J by 6 bases, leaving 9 bases between them. Germline values: CDR1 SEHNR, CDR2 FQNEAQ (reference sequence). There are 12 residues in the CDR3. The CDR3 nucleotides are TGTGCCAGCAATCAGTTCGCCGGGGAGCTGTTTTTT. Encoded protein: CASNQFAGELFF.

In this sample, this clonotype turned up once. J is TRBJ1-2 and V is TRBV10-3; 11 nucleotides align to TRBD1. The CDR3 is 19 residues long. Trimming cost V 0 bases and J 4 bases; bases outside gene matches: 13. Germline V CDR1 and CDR2: ENHRY, SYGVKD. CDR3 in amino acids: CAISESLTSGTGGGYGYTF. The CDR3 nucleotides are TGTGCCATCAGTGAGTCATTGACGTCAGGGACAGGGGGAGGCTATGGCTACACCTTC.

There are a few counts of this clonotype. The chain combines TRBV30 with TRBJ2-7, with D perhaps matching TRBD1 (5 bases). This CDR3 is built from 11 residues. V lost 4 bases to trimming and J lost 4 bases, with 8 bases between them. From germline, CDR1 is GTSNPN and CDR2 SVGIG (reference sequence). The CDR3, as DNA: TGTGCCTGGACAGGGATGTACGAGCAGTACTTC. It is translated as CAWTGMYEQYF.

This clonotype occurred many times. This chain uses TRBV7-9 with TRBJ2-5; maybe TRBD2 (6 bases). Germline V lookup: CDR1 SEHNR, CDR2 FQNEAQ (reference sequence). This CDR3 is built from 13 residues. Trimming cost V 3 bases and J 3 bases, with 8 bases left between them. The CDR3 protein is CASSLVAEETQYF. The DNA of the CDR3 is TGTGCCAGCAGCTTGGTAGCGGAAGAGACCCAGTACTTC.

This clonotype was seen repeatedly, ten times or more. V gene TRBV7-9 combines with J gene TRBJ2-7, with TRBD1 matching 8 bases. Germline V lookup: CDR1 SEHNR, CDR2 FQNEAQ (reference sequence). The ends lost 3 bases at V and 4 bases at J; junction bases unmatched: 8. The CDR3 is made up of 15 amino acids. The CDR3 protein is CASSLDRATQYEQYF. The DNA for the CDR3 is TGTGCCAGCAGCTTGGACAGGGCCACCCAGTACGAGCAGTACTTC.

In its sample, this clonotype was seen many times. This chain links TRBV20-1 with TRBJ2-7, with TRBD1 matching 7 bases. CDR1 is DFQATT and CDR2 is SNEGSKA in the germline V gene (reference sequence). The CDR3 runs to 13 residues. V was pared by 0 bases and J by 3 bases, with 2 bases of the junction left unmatched. The DNA of the CDR3 is TGCAGTGCTAGAGATGGGACAGACTACGAGCAGTACTTC. It yields the protein CSARDGTDYEQYF.

The rearrangement joins TRBV10-3 to TRBJ1-5, with a weak D call TRBD1 (5 bases). This CDR3 has 15 residues. Per germline, CDR1 ENHRY and CDR2 SYGVKD. V was cut by 0 bases and J by 7 bases, with 13 bases left in between. This CDR3 is CAISESQGAEQPQHF. CDR3 nucleotide sequence: TGTGCCATCAGTGAGTCCCAGGGAGCCGAGCAGCCCCAGCATTTT.

The V gene is TRBV10-3, the J gene TRBJ2-6, with D unclear. This CDR3 has 10 amino acids. The germline V and J ends were trimmed by 4 bases and 15 bases, with 7 bases remaining between them. Germline V gives CDR1 ENHRY, CDR2 SYGVKD. The CDR3 nucleotides are TGTGCCATCAGTGGAGGCGCCCTGACTTTC. As protein: CAISGGALTF.

Note on this clonotype: A much larger clone lies a single base off, so this may be a read error. V usage is TRBV29-1 and J usage is TRBJ1-2; D is possibly TRBD1 (5 bases). The CDR3 has 14 residues. The V and J ends lost 2 bases and 2 bases respectively, with 12 bases between them. CDR1 and CDR2 (germline): SQVTM, ANQGSEA. In DNA form, the CDR3 reads TGCAGCGTTGAAAATGGGGCCCTAAACTATGGCTACACCTTC. Residues: CSVENGALNYGYTF.

DNA for the CDR3: TGTGCCAGTAGTCCGGGGAGCCCCGCAACTAATGAAAAACTGTTTTTT. This translates into CASSPGSPATNEKLFF. The rearrangement links TRBV19 to TRBJ1-4; D is undetermined. This CDR3 region has 16 residues. Germline assignment: CDR1 LNHDA and CDR2 SQIVND (reference sequence). The ends were cut back, 5 bases at V and 0 bases at J, with 13 bases in the middle. The variable domain in full, with the rest retrieved from reference TRBV19 and TRBJ1-4, is DGGITQSPKYLFRKEGQNVTLSCEQNLNHDAMYWYRQDPGQGLRLIYYSQIVNDFQKGDIAEGYSVSREKKESFPLTVTSAQKNPTAFYLCASSPGSPATNEKLFFGSGTQLSVL.